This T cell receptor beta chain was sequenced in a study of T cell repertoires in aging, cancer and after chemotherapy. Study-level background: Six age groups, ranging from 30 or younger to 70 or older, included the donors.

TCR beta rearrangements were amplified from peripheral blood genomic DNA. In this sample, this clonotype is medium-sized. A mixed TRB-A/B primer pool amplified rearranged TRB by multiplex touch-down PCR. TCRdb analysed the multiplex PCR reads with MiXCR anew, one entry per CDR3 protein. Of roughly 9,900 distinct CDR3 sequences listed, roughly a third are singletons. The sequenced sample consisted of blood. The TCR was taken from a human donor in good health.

The CDR3 DNA follows: TGTGCCAGCAGCCGGGGACAGGGGGTCGGCACCGGGGAGCTGTTTTTT. This sequence encodes CASSRGQGVGTGELFF. V gene TRBV6-5 combines with J gene TRBJ2-2; 11 bases fit TRBD1. V trimming: 6 bases; J trimming: 4 bases; junction bases outside the gene matches: 7. CDR1 MNHEY and CDR2 SVGAGI come from the germline V gene. The CDR3 covers 16 residues.